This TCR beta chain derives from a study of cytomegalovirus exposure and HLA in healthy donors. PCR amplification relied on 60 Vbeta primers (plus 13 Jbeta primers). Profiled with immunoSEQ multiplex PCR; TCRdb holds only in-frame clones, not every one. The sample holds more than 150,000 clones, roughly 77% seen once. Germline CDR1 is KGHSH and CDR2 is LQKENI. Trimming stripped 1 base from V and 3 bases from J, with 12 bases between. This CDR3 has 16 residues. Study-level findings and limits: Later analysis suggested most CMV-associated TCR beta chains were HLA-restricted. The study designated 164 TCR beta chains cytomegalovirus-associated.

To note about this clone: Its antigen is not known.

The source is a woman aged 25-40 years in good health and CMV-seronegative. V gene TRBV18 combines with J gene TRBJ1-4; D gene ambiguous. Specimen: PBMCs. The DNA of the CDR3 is TGTGCCAGCTCACCACGTGCCCCGGAGGCTAATGAAAAACTGTTTTTT. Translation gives CASSPRAPEANEKLFF.